This T cell receptor (beta chain) was profiled in a study of liver allograft versus peripheral blood T cells (dated by TCRdb to about 2020). Background for the entire study: The study compared the T cell receptor repertoires present in transplanted livers with the repertoires present in the peripheral blood of liver transplant recipients.

Study-wide conclusions, independent of this receptor: The T cell receptor repertoires within liver allografts were reported to be different from the T cell receptor repertoires detected in peripheral blood.

Reading the germline V gene gives CDR1 ENHRY and CDR2 SYGVKD. Spanning cysteine to phenylalanine, the CDR3 consists of 13 amino acids. Here the CDR3 DNA is all that survives: 39 bases in frame from base 1. The germline V end is reduced by 8 bases and the J end by 6 bases; junction bases left unmatched: 5. The instrument was an Illumina MiSeq. TCRdb ran its own pipeline on the public reads, namely fastp trimming at Q25 and MiXCR clone calling, and kept in-frame beta chains. Rows matching on CDR3 protein sequence are summarized as one entry with the most common DNA and genes. The sample table records just under 5,500 distinct CDR3 sequences; 17% of these occur just once. The ten biggest clones cover 10% of the sample. This clonotype is identified as large (0.1 to 1%). What this receptor recognizes is not known. Per-base quality was not reported, and no clone a single base away is much larger than it.

Recombination connected TRBV10-3 to TRBJ1-5, with 9 central nucleotides matching TRBD1. This sequence originates from a human patient who had a liver transplant. After a transplant, the graft donor may have provided part of the T cells. The CDR3 amino acid sequence is: CAIGQGPGQPQHF. Here is the DNA: TGTGCCATCGGACAGGGGCCCGGTCAGCCCCAGCATTTT.